This T cell receptor beta chain was identified during a study of T cells in women clearing cervical HPV infection (dated by TCRdb to the late 2010s). About the study as a whole: Cases were some 24 women with histologically confirmed HPV16-related CIN3 or worse, including a couple of invasive cancers. Five blinded duplicates per group were added as quality controls, so that 60 or so samples were obtained: approximately 50 participants and roughly ten replicates. Since only a few of the women had HLA typing available, the possibility that HLA type was acting as a confounder could not be ruled out. For cases, a median interval of about 140 days, with an interquartile range of about 90 to 210 days, was observed between lesion detection and blood sampling. Cases and controls were matched on age within five years and on year of sample collection. Median age was approximately 36 years in cases versus less than 40 in controls, and baseline characteristics did not differ significantly. Blood from cases was collected at the visit at which the lesion was first identified, whereas blood from controls was collected once infection was no longer detected. The exploratory proof-of-principle case-control study was nested within the Guanacaste HPV Natural History Study in Costa Rica and compared TCR repertoires across cervical HPV16 outcomes. The parent cohort enrolled 10,000 to 13,000 women aged 18 or older in Guanacaste, Costa Rica, during about 1993 to 1994 and followed them for six to eight years. The controls were around 26 women whose single incident HPV16 infection cleared within 12 months with no development of precancer or cancer. The investigation overall reported the following: By combining richness with V gene abundances, random forest classifiers separated cases from controls with an estimated AUC of 0.83. T-cell numbers per sample were unknown, so richness differences could reflect varying T-cell content rather than repertoire biology. Cases had lower TRBV6-7 relative abundance than controls (roughly 0.12% versus 0.17%; Bonferroni P = 0.0008). CIN3+ cases had significantly higher TCR repertoire richness than controls across sequencing depths, but evenness did not differ between the groups. Because of the cross-sectional design, the study could not determine whether the associations came before infection or resulted from infection, and neither effector/memory subsets nor HPV-specific T cells were isolated.

Taken from the germline V gene, the CDR1 and CDR2 loops are KGHSH and LQKENI. The trim is 3 bases for V and 3 bases for J, with a gap of 6 bases between the germline ends. Inclusive of the bounding cysteine and phenylalanine, the CDR3 is 13 residues long. The DNA has 30 bases, all within the CDR3, and is read from base 1. To note about this clone: Its antigen remains undetermined. The sequenced fragment ends 3 residues before the CDR3 boundary, so the rest is inferred from the germline J gene.

Every participant had a single incident cervical HPV16 infection, and prevalent HPV16 infections were excluded. Cervical HPV DNA was detected by MY09/MY11 PCR, and genotyping was performed by dot-blot hybridization. More than 14 mL of heparinized blood were centrifuged, and the buffy coat was split into aliquots, frozen at -30 degrees C, and then kept at -80 degrees C. Genomic DNA was extracted from buffy coat specimens using QIAGEN kits. Using the immunoSEQ assay, multiplex PCR amplified TCR beta CDR3 regions from an average of approximately 1,200 ng of genomic DNA per sample. The assay corrected primer bias using a complete synthetic TCR repertoire to establish an amplification baseline. The amplicons were sequenced on the Illumina platform. Turning to the authors' computational methods: Error correction of the sequences involved clustering with frequency ratios plus a modified nearest-neighbor algorithm, after which the sequences were analyzed in the immunoSEQ Analyzer using IMGT gene definitions. At each rarefaction depth, TCR richness and evenness were averaged over 20 rarefaction repeats, and samples with fewer sequences than the depth were excluded. V, D and J gene relative abundances were compared between groups with Wilcoxon rank sum tests, applying FDR correction. An intraclass correlation of roughly 96% for TCR richness and an average of around 82% across some 66 gene segments were obtained from the blinded duplicates. TCRdb's version of the immuneACCESS table is confined to in-frame rearrangements and falls short of the full clone set. An unresolved V gene accounts for under half of the shortfall where checked; the remainder is of unknown origin. The V and J calls and clone size were taken over from that table, and D and trimming were inferred from the DNA. The table for this sample lists 29,000 or so clones. Approximately 2.9% of the sample comes from the top ten.

The rearranged segments are TRBV18 and TRBJ1-5, with TRBD1 perhaps the D gene, on 6 matching bases. Sequencing was carried out using blood buffy coat. This sequence was found in a woman between 18 and 70 years old with a cervical HPV16 infection that either progressed to CIN3+ or cleared (not recorded which). The CDR3 region: CASSPGHNQPQHF. CDR3 DNA (partial): TGTGCCAGCTCACCGGGACACAATCAGCCC.